Shown below are 8 T cell receptor delta chains from a single sample sequenced in a study of gamma-delta chains in newborns, infants, children. TCRdb reprocessed the reads through CATT. The sample includes 10,000 or so delta-chain clones, less than 4.5% of them seen just once. The sample taken for sequencing was blood. These receptors originate from a child who was a newborn, infant or young child, either healthy, febrile or measles-vaccinated (not recorded which).

This clone is medium-sized (0.01 to 0.1%) in the sample. This chain uses TRDV1 with TRDJ1, with a weak D call TRDD3 (5 bases). The germline gives CDR1 TSWWSYY, CDR2 QGS. The ends were cut back, 9 bases at V and 5 bases at J, with 25 bases in the middle. The CDR3 length is 16 residues. The CDR3 is CALTQGFEWGADKLIF. CDR3 coding DNA: TGTGCTCTAACCCAGGGGTTTGAATGGGGCGCTGATAAACTCATCTTT.

The gene calls are TRDV1 and TRDJ1; TRDD3 matches 12 bases. The V gene end was trimmed by 2 bases and the J gene end by 5 bases; junction bases not matched to a gene: 9. This CDR3 contains 17 residues. Germline V CDR1 and CDR2: TSWWSYY, QGS. The CDR3 region is CALGEFFSLGDTDKLIF. CDR3 nucleotide sequence: TGTGCTCTTGGGGAATTTTTTTCACTGGGGGATACTGATAAACTCATCTTT.

This clone was detected a few times. The chain combines TRDV1 with TRDJ1, with TRDD3 matching over 7 bases. The V and J ends lost 2 bases and 3 bases, in that order; junction bases with no gene match: 21. Germline lookup yields CDR1 TSWWSYY and CDR2 QGS. This CDR3 contains 20 residues. The CDR3 DNA reads as TGTGCTCTTGGGGAATCAGGACGATCCTGGGGGTGGGTGCTCGCCGATAAACTCATCTTT. It translates to CALGESGRSWGWVLADKLIF.

This clone was detected only a few times. CDR3 loop: CALGEPVLGGTGGGKLIF. The CDR3 DNA reads TGTGCTCTTGGGGAACCAGTCTTAGGGGGGACTGGGGGAGGTAAACTCATCTTT. This chain connects TRDV1 to TRDJ1, with 9 positions matching TRDD3. Germline trimming cut 1 base from V and 7 bases from J; bases unmatched to any gene: 16. Germline assignment: CDR1 TSWWSYY and CDR2 QGS. This CDR3 comprises 18 residues.

This clone was seen a handful of times. A much bigger clone sits one base away, suggesting this may be a read error. Distinct nucleotide sequences in the sample also encode this CDR3. This chain links TRDV2 with TRDJ1, with D unclear. Germline CDR1 is GEAIGNYY and CDR2 is EKD. CDR3 size: 19 residues. For the CDR3, the DNA is TGTGCCTGTGACGCAGTACTGAGTGGCCCCCTAACATACACCGACAAACTCATCTTT. Translated: CACDAVLSGPLTYTDKLIF.

The called J gene is TRDJ1, whereas the V gene has no call; the DNA was not compared with TRDD2, the D call given in the table. This CDR3 has 18 residues. The CDR3 here is CALGVSLPTGQNTDKLIF. The DNA for the CDR3 is TGTGCTCTTGGGGTCTCCCTTCCTACCGGCCAGAACACCGATAAACTCATCTTT.

In this sample, this clone turned up a few times. Sequence at one end of the junction differs from germline and may be a read error. The sample carries other DNA sequences with the same CDR3. The chain has TRDV2 and TRDJ3, with D possibly TRDD3 on 5 matching bases. CDR1 is GEAIGNYY, CDR2 EKD, per germline. This CDR3 has 16 amino acids. The CDR3 protein is CACDTVGTWDTRQMFF. CDR3 DNA sequence: TGTGCCTGCGACACCGTGGGGACCTGGGACACCCGACAGATGTTTTTC.

This clone has a handful of counts. TCRdb has a much larger clone's protein, which differs at residue 16 from the translation of this DNA, likely because of a read error; what is shown is the protein translated from the DNA. The CDR3 DNA follows: TGTGCCTGTGACACGTTTCCGGACCCCCGGGACACCGATAAACTCACCTTT. This translates into CACDTFPDPRDTDKLTF. V and J are TRDV2 and TRDJ1; no definite D call. The CDR3 spans 17 residues. The germline V gene encodes CDR1 GEAIGNYY and CDR2 EKD.